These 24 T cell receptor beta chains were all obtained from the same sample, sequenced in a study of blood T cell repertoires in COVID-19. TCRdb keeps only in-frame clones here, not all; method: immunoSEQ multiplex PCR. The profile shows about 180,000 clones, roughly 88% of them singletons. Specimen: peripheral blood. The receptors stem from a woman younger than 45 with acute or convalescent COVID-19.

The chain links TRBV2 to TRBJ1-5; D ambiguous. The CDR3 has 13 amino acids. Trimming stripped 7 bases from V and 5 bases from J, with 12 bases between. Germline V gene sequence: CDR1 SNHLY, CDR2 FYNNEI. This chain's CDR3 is CASTVQSYQPQHF. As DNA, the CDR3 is TGTGCCAGCACAGTGCAGTCCTATCAGCCCCAGCATTTT.

The CDR3 loop is CASSLESYSNNSPLHF. The CDR3 DNA follows: TGTGCCAGCAGCTTGGAATCGTACAGCAATAATTCACCCCTCCACTTT. The V gene is TRBV5-6, the J gene TRBJ1-6; D not resolved. Trimming took 0 bases from V and 5 from J, leaving 12 bases between them. Per germline, CDR1 SGHDT and CDR2 YYEEEE. The CDR3 length is 16 residues.

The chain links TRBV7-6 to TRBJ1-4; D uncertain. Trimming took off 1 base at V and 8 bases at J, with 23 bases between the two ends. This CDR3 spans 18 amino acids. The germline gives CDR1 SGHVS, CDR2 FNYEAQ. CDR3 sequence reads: CASSLESIGRGLGEKLFF. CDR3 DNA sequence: TGTGCCAGCAGCTTAGAGAGTATCGGGCGCGGGCTTGGAGAAAAACTGTTTTTT.

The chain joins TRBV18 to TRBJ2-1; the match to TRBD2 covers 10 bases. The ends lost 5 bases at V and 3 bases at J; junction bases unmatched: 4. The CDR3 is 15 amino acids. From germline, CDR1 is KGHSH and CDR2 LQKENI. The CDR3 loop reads CASSSGLANYNEQFF. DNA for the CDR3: TGTGCCAGCTCATCGGGACTAGCGAACTACAATGAGCAGTTCTTC. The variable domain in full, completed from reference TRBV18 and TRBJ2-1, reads NAGVMQNPRHLVRRRGQEARLRCSPMKGHSHVYWYRQLPEEGLKFMVYLQKENIIDESGMPKERFSAEFPKEGPSILRIQQVVRGDSAAYFCASSSGLANYNEQFFGPGTRLTVL.

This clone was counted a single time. The CDR3 sequence: CSVDSGAGTDTQYF. The CDR3 DNA is TGCAGCGTTGATTCGGGTGCGGGGACAGATACGCAGTATTTT. The chain employs TRBV29-1 and TRBJ2-3; tentatively, D is TRBD2 (6 bases). The CDR3 sequence is 14 residues long. CDR1 is SQVTM and CDR2 is ANQGSEA in the germline V gene. With 3 bases removed from V and 3 bases from J, the gap between germline ends came to 13 bases.

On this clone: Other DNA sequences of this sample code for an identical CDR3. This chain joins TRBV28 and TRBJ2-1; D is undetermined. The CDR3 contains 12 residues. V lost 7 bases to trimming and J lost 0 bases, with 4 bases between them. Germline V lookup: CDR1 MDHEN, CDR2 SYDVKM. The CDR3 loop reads CASTNSYNEQFF. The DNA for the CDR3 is TGTGCCAGCACCAACTCCTACAATGAGCAGTTCTTC.

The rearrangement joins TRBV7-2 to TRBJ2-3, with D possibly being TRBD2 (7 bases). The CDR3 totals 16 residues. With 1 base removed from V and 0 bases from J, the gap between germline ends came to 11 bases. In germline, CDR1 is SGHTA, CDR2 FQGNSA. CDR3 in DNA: TGTGCCAGCAGCTTAGTTGGGGGGGCTAGCACAGATACGCAGTATTTT. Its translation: CASSLVGGASTDTQYF.

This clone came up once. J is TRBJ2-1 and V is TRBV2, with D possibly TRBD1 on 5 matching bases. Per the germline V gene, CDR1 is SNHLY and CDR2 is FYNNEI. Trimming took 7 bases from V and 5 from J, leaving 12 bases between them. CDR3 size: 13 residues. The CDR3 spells CASKQDRNNEQFF. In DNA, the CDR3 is TGTGCCAGCAAACAGGATCGGAACAATGAGCAGTTCTTC.

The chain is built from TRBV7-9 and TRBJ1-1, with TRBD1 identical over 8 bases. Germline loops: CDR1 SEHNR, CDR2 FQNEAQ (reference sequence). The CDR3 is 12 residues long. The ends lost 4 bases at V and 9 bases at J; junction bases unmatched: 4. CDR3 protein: CASSSGQDKAFF. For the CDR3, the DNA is TGTGCCAGCAGCTCGGGACAGGATAAAGCTTTCTTT.

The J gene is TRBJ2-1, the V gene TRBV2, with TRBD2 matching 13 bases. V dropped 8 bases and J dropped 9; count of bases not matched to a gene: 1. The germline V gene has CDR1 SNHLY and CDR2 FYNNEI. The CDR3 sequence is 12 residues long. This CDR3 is CASGLAGVEQFF. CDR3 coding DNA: TGTGCCAGCGGACTAGCGGGAGTTGAGCAGTTCTTC.

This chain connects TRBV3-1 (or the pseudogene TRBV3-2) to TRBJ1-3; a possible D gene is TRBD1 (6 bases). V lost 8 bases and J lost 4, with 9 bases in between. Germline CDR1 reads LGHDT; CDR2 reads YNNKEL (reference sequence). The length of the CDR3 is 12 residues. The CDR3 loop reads CASRGAGNTIYF. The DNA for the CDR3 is TGTGCCAGCCGGGGGGCGGGAAACACCATATATTTT.

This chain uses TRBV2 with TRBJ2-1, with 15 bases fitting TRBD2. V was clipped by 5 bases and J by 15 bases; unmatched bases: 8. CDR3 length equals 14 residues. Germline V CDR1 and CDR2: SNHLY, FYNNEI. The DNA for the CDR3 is TGTGCCAGCAGTCGGACTAGCGGGAGGGTGACTGGGTTCTTC. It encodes CASSRTSGRVTGFF.

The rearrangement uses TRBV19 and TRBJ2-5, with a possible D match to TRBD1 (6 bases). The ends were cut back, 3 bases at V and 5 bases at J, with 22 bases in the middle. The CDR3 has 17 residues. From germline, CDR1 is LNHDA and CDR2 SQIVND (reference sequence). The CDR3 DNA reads TGTGCCAGTAGTATTACGGCTCAGAGCAGGGGCTGGGAGACCCAGTACTTC. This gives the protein CASSITAQSRGWETQYF.

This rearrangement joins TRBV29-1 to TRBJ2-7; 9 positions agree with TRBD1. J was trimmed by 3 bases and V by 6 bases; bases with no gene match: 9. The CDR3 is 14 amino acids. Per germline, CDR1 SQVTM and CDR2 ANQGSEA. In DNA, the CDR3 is TGCAGCGTCTTCTCCGGGACAGGGTACTACGAGCAGTACTTC. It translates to CSVFSGTGYYEQYF.

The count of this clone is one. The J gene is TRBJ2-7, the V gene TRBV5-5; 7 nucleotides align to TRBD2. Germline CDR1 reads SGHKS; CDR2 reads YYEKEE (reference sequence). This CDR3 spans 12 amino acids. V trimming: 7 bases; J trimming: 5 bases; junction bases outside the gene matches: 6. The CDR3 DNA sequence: TGTGCCAGCGGGCGGCGGGAGCACGAGCAGTACTTC. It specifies CASGRREHEQYF.

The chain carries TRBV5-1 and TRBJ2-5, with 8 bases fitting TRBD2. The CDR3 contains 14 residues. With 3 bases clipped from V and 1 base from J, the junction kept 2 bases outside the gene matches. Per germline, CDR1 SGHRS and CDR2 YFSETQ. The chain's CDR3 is CASSYSGTQETQYF. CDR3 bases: TGCGCCAGCAGCTATAGCGGGACCCAAGAGACCCAGTACTTC.

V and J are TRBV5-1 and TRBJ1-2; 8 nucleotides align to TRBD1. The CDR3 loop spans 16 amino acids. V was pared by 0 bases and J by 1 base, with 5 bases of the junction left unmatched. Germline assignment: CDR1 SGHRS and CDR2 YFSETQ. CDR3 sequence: CASSLVGQGINYGYTF. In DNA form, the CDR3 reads TGCGCCAGCAGCTTGGTCGGACAGGGAATTAACTATGGCTACACCTTC. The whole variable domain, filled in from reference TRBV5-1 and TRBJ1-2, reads KAGVTQTPRYLIKTRGQQVTLSCSPISGHRSVSWYQQTPGQGLQFLFEYFSETQRNKGNFPGRFSGRQFSNSRSEMNVSTLELGDSALYLCASSLVGQGINYGYTFGSGTRLTVV.

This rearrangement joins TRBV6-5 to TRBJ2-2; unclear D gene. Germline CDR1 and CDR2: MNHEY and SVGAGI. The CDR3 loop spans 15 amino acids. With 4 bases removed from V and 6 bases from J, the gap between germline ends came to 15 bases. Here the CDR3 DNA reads TGTGCCAGCAGTTCTCCTTCCCTCCCAGCCGGGGAGCTGTTTTTT. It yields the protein CASSSPSLPAGELFF.

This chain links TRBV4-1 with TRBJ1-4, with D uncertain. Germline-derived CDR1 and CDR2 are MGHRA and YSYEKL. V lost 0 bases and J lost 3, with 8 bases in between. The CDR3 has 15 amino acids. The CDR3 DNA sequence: TGCGCCAGCAGCCAAGAATCGCAGTCTAATGAAAAACTGTTTTTT. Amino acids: CASSQESQSNEKLFF.

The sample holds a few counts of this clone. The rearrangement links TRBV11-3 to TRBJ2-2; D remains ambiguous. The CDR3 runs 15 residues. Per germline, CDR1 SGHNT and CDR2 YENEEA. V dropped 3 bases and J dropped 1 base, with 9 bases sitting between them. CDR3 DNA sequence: TGTGCCAGCAGCTTTCTGGCAGAGAACACCGGGGAGCTGTTTTTT. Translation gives CASSFLAENTGELFF.

The CDR3 DNA is TGTGCCAGCAGCCAACTAGACAGAGACAATGAAAAACTGTTTTTT. Amino acids: CASSQLDRDNEKLFF. V and J are TRBV4-2 and TRBJ1-4, with a tentative D call TRBD1 (5 bases). Trimming shortened V by 2 bases and J by 5 bases, and 12 bases separated the two germline ends. The CDR3 is made up of 15 amino acids. Germline loops: CDR1 LGHNA, CDR2 YNFKEQ.

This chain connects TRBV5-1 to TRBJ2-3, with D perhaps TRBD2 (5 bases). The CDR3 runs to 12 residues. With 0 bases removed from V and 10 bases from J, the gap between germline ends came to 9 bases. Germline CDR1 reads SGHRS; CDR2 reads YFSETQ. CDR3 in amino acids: CASSLETRAQYF. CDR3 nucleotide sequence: TGCGCCAGCAGCTTGGAAACTAGGGCGCAGTATTTT.

The CDR3 loop is CASSLSTSGVSYEQYF. The CDR3 DNA follows: TGTGCCAGCAGCTTGTCCACTAGCGGGGTTTCCTACGAGCAGTACTTC. The chain joins TRBV7-9 to TRBJ2-7; TRBD2 matches 10 bases. Germline V gene sequence: CDR1 SEHNR, CDR2 FQNEAQ (reference sequence). Trimming took 3 bases from V and 1 from J; bases not matched to a gene: 6. This CDR3 is built from 16 residues.

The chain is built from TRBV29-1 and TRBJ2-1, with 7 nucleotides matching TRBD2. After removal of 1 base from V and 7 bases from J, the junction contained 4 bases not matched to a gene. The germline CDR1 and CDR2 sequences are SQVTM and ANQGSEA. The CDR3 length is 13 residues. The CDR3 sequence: CSVEGRERNEQFF. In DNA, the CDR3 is TGCAGCGTTGAAGGGCGGGAGCGTAATGAGCAGTTCTTC.